The source of this T cell receptor beta chain is a study of post-analysis software for immune sequencing data. Background on the study: The patients showed relapsing-remitting, secondary progressive and progressive-relapsing multiple sclerosis courses. Study-level findings and limits: When compared against controls, multiple sclerosis patients showed significantly lower normalized Chao1 diversity. Under F measure analysis, samples from one preparation batch co-clustered strongly. TRBV5-6, TRBV5-1 and TRBV20-1 belonged to a set of about 5 TRBV segments that were more frequent in patients than controls.

Regarding this clonotype: Antigen specificity is unknown.

TCR beta cDNA libraries had unique molecular identifiers. Out of 1 to 10 million T cells, roughly 0.5 million cDNA molecules were generated. TCRdb independently ran MiXCR on the PCR reads; one entry per CDR3 protein. The sample records approximately 730,000 distinct CDR3 sequences, 35% to 55% being singletons. The CDR3 covers 15 residues. Germline values: CDR1 LGHDT, CDR2 YNNKEL (reference sequence). Trimming took 0 bases from V and 3 from J; bases not matched to a gene: 3. This clonotype was sampled from a girl aged 10-17 years with multiple sclerosis. The source material was blood. The chain couples TRBV3-1 to TRBJ2-5; 8 bases are shared with TRBD2. CDR3 coding DNA: TGTGCCAGCAGCCAAGATGGGCGGGAGGAAGAGACCCAGTACTTC. This codes for CASSQDGREEETQYF.